The 21 T cell receptor beta chains below come from one sample, sequenced in a study of cytomegalovirus exposure and HLA in healthy donors. The PCR ran on 60 Vbeta and 13 Jbeta primers. Clones were read by immunoSEQ multiplex PCR, and TCRdb kept only the in-frame ones, dropping some. Of about 160,000 clones in the sample, approximately 80% were seen once. Sequencing used PBMCs. The source of these receptors is a male donor in good health and CMV-seropositive.

The chain combines TRBV6-5 with TRBJ2-7; TRBD2 matches at 11 bases. V lost 6 bases to trimming and J lost 2 bases; unmatched junction nucleotides: 6. Germline assignment: CDR1 MNHEY and CDR2 SVGAGI. There are 15 residues in the CDR3. CDR3 sequence (DNA): TGTGCCAGCAGGAACCTAGCGGGAGGAGCCTACGAGCAGTACTTC. Amino acids: CASRNLAGGAYEQYF.

This clone was counted a few times. V gene TRBV5-1 combines with J gene TRBJ1-4; D possibly corresponds to TRBD1 (5 bases). V was trimmed by 4 bases and J by 6 bases, leaving 16 bases between them. This CDR3 spans 15 amino acids. Germline V gene lookup returns CDR1 SGHRS and CDR2 YFSETQ. The DNA for the CDR3 is TGCGCCAGCAGCGGCCAGGGACTGAGCGATGAAAAACTGTTTTTT. Its protein is CASSGQGLSDEKLFF.

V and J are TRBV27 and TRBJ2-1; possible D gene TRBD2, 5 bases. The CDR3 loop spans 14 amino acids. Trimming pared 3 bases from V and 3 bases from J, leaving 9 bases between. Germline V lookup: CDR1 MNHEY, CDR2 SMNVEV (reference sequence). CDR3 nucleotide sequence: TGTGCCAGCAGTTTGCCAGGAGGCTACAATGAGCAGTTCTTC. Translated: CASSLPGGYNEQFF.

This rearrangement joins TRBV5-6 to TRBJ2-7; D may be TRBD2 (6 bases). The CDR3 is 15 residues long. In germline, CDR1 is SGHDT, CDR2 YYEEEE. Trimming left V 2 bases short and J 0 bases short, with 12 bases between. CDR3 sequence: CASSFLATSSYEQYF. CDR3 coding DNA: TGTGCCAGCAGCTTTCTAGCGACAAGCTCCTACGAGCAGTACTTC.

The chain links TRBV9 to TRBJ2-5; tentatively, D is TRBD2 (5 bases). Germline V gene lookup returns CDR1 SGDLS and CDR2 YYNGEE. The CDR3 is 15 amino acids. V lost 0 bases and J lost 1, with 10 bases in between. The CDR3 reads CASSVESGSQETQYF. CDR3 DNA: TGTGCCAGCAGCGTAGAGAGCGGTAGCCAAGAGACCCAGTACTTC.

The chain recombines TRBV5-1 with TRBJ2-3, with D unclear. V was trimmed by 0 bases and J by 1 base, leaving 9 bases between them. The CDR3 runs 15 residues. Per germline, CDR1 SGHRS and CDR2 YFSETQ. CDR3 region: CASSLEVVGTDTQYF. The CDR3, as DNA: TGCGCCAGCAGCTTGGAAGTAGTCGGCACAGATACGCAGTATTTT.

In its sample, this clone was seen a few times. The chain has TRBV21-1 and TRBJ2-2; TRBD1 reflects the table's D call only, with no check against the DNA. TRBV21-1 is listed as a pseudogene. This CDR3 spans 20 amino acids. CDR3: CASSRKNARGQGANTGELFF. CDR3 sequence (DNA): TGTGCCAGCAGCCGTAAGAATGCCCGGGGACAGGGCGCGAACACCGGGGAGCTGTTTTTT.

The gene calls are TRBV28 and TRBJ1-5; 8 bases align to TRBD1. Germline trimming cut 6 bases from V and 0 bases from J; bases unmatched to any gene: 19. Germline V lookup: CDR1 MDHEN, CDR2 SYDVKM. The CDR3 spans 20 residues. The CDR3 DNA reads TGTGCCAGCAGCATCATGGGCAGGGGGCCCGAATCCGATAGCAATCAGCCCCAGCATTTT. Its translation: CASSIMGRGPESDSNQPQHF.

Here the CDR3 reads CASSPLTDYNEQFF. The CDR3 DNA reads TGTGCCAGCTCACCACTCACAGATTACAATGAGCAGTTCTTC. The chain is built from TRBV18 and TRBJ2-1; D is ambiguous. Germline V CDR1 and CDR2: KGHSH, LQKENI. This CDR3 region has 14 residues. Between the trimmed V and J ends, which lost 1 base and 4 bases, there was a span of 8 bases.

This clone was counted ten times or more. V is TRBV7-9 and J is TRBJ1-2; the D gene is possibly TRBD1 (5 bases). This CDR3 is 12 amino acids long. Trimming stripped 4 bases from V and 6 bases from J, with 9 bases between. The germline V gene has CDR1 SEHNR and CDR2 FQNEAQ (reference sequence). Written as DNA, the CDR3 is TGTGCCAGCAGCTCGGACAAGGATGGCTACACCTTC. It translates to CASSSDKDGYTF.

V is TRBV4-3 and J is TRBJ2-1; 11 bases match TRBD1. The CDR3 is 16 amino acids. The V gene end was trimmed by 4 bases and the J gene end by 10 bases; junction bases not matched to a gene: 12. CDR1 and CDR2 (germline): LGHNA, YSLEER. The CDR3 loop is CASSRWGQGVTREQFF. The CDR3, as DNA: TGCGCCAGCAGCCGCTGGGGACAGGGGGTGACACGGGAGCAGTTCTTC.

The J gene is TRBJ2-7, the V gene TRBV9, with 10 bases matching TRBD2. The V gene end was trimmed by 3 bases and the J gene end by 3 bases; junction bases not matched to a gene: 6. Germline V gene lookup returns CDR1 SGDLS and CDR2 YYNGEE. CDR3 length: 15 residues. CDR3 DNA sequence: TGTGCCAGCAGCGGGGCACCTAGCGGGAGCTACGAGCAGTACTTC. The encoded protein is CASSGAPSGSYEQYF. Full variable domain (outside the CDR3, taken from reference TRBV9 and TRBJ2-7): DSGVTQTPKHLITATGQRVTLRCSPRSGDLSVYWYQQSLDQGLQFLIQYYNGEERAKGNILERFSAQQFPDLHSELNLSSLELGDSALYFCASSGAPSGSYEQYFGPGTRLTVT.

In regard to this clone: Compared with germline, one end of the junction differs, possibly owing to a read error. The V gene is TRBV7-9, the J gene TRBJ2-7; 8 nucleotides align to TRBD1. The CDR3 contains 15 residues. Germline V gene data show CDR1 as SEHNR and CDR2 as FQNEAQ (reference sequence). Written as DNA, the CDR3 is TGTTCCAGCAGCTTAGCCGGGACAGGATCCTACGAGCAGTACTTC. This codes for CSSSLAGTGSYEQYF.

This sequence joins TRBV5-1 and TRBJ2-1; no definite D call. Per germline, CDR1 SGHRS and CDR2 YFSETQ. The V end lost 4 bases, the J end lost 0 bases, and 23 bases lay between the germline ends. CDR3 length: 19 amino acids. CDR3 sequence: CASSQPPPSTPSSYNEQFF. CDR3 nucleotide sequence: TGCGCCAGCAGCCAGCCGCCCCCCTCGACCCCTAGCTCCTACAATGAGCAGTTCTTC.

V usage is TRBV12-5 and J usage is TRBJ2-7; 9 nucleotides match TRBD2. The CDR3 covers 15 residues. Trimming took 2 bases from V and 6 from J; bases not matched to a gene: 8. Per germline, CDR1 LGHNT and CDR2 FRNRAP. The CDR3: CASGLRVAGASEQYF. CDR3 nucleotides: TGTGCTAGTGGTTTGCGGGTAGCGGGAGCTTCCGAGCAGTACTTC.

CDR3 DNA sequence: TGTGCCTGGAGTGTACTGGGCAGCTACACCTTC. Protein product: CAWSVLGSYTF. V gene TRBV30 combines with J gene TRBJ1-2, with D hard to call. Trimming took off 0 bases at V and 9 bases at J, with 8 bases between the two ends. This CDR3 is 11 amino acids long. The V gene's germline CDR1 is GTSNPN and CDR2 SVGIG (reference sequence).

Here the CDR3 DNA reads TGCGCCAGCAGCTTTGTAATAGCGGGAGGGGACAATGAGCAGTTCTTC. Its translation: CASSFVIAGGDNEQFF. The chain recombines TRBV5-1 with TRBJ2-1, with 11 positions matching TRBD2. J was trimmed by 5 bases and V by 2 bases; bases with no gene match: 6. Looked up from germline, CDR1 is SGHRS and CDR2 is YFSETQ. The CDR3 is 16 amino acids.

The chain employs TRBV4-3 and TRBJ2-1; the D gene is possibly TRBD1 (6 bases). V dropped 0 bases and J dropped 5 bases, with 8 bases sitting between them. Germline CDR1 LGHNA, CDR2 YSLEER. The CDR3 has 14 amino acids. In DNA, the CDR3 is TGCGCCAGCAGCCAAGAGAACAGGGACAATGAGCAGTTCTTC. This sequence encodes CASSQENRDNEQFF.

The chain uses TRBV15 and TRBJ2-5; 9 bases match TRBD2. J lost 5 bases, V lost 1 base, and 5 bases had no gene match. Germline CDR1 reads LNHNV; CDR2 reads YYDKDF (reference sequence). The CDR3 has 15 residues. The CDR3 DNA reads TGTGCCACCAGCAGAGTGCGGGAGGGGACGGAGACCCAGTACTTC. Translated: CATSRVREGTETQYF.

The rearrangement joins TRBV15 to TRBJ1-5; 8 nucleotides agree with TRBD1. The CDR3 is 16 residues long. The germline V gene has CDR1 LNHNV and CDR2 YYDKDF (reference sequence). Trimming took 5 bases from V and 0 from J; bases not matched to a gene: 6. The CDR3 reads CATSGYRGDSNQPQHF. The CDR3, as DNA: TGTGCCACCAGCGGGTACAGGGGGGATAGCAATCAGCCCCAGCATTTT.

The chain links TRBV29-1 to TRBJ2-2; TRBD1 matches at 8 bases. The CDR3 is 15 amino acids. The germline V gene encodes CDR1 SQVTM and CDR2 ANQGSEA. J was trimmed by 5 bases and V by 5 bases; bases with no gene match: 10. The CDR3: CSVKLQGDRTGELFF. The CDR3 nucleotides read TGCAGCGTTAAATTACAGGGGGATAGGACCGGGGAGCTGTTTTTT.